A selection of T cell receptor beta chains follows, all from one sample in a study of early T cells in non-severe SARS-CoV-2 infection. TCRdb used MiXCR to reprocess the 5' RACE reads, holding one entry per CDR3 protein. The repertoire consists of about 97,000 distinct CDR3 sequences, with roughly 14% occurring once and the leading ten covering 6% to 7%. Sequences were obtained from whole blood. The receptors were gathered from an adult who was a healthcare worker with PCR-confirmed SARS-CoV-2 infection or an uninfected control (not recorded which). The CDR3 runs from the conserved cysteine through the conserved F or W. Fields, in order: D gene, V gene, clone size, J gene, CDR3 protein. A D gene is named only where the DNA matches it firmly. The size field is filled for only some rows; it gives once, few, many or a size class.

>NA|TRBV7-2|few|TRBJ2-1
CASSFTGYEQFF
>NA|TRBV10-3|many|TRBJ1-1
CATRLTENTEAFF
>NA|TRBV11-2|many|TRBJ1-3
CASSLEPGGRNTIYF
>TRBD1|TRBV28|NA|TRBJ2-5
CASSLPRGRQETQYF
>NA|TRBV7-2|few|TRBJ2-7
CASSSDPPSRYEQYF
>NA|TRBV15|NA|TRBJ1-5
CATSRDLNQPQHF
>NA|TRBV9|NA|TRBJ2-7
CASSVGAGSLSYEQYF
>TRBD2|TRBV20-1|few|TRBJ2-7
CSAPLLAVTAYEQYF
>NA|TRBV6-5|few|TRBJ1-1
CASSYSMNTEAFF
>NA|TRBV24-1|many|TRBJ2-3
CATSDLTTDTQYF
>NA|TRBV7-3|many|TRBJ1-2
CASSLTVFPPYGYTF
>NA|TRBV6-5|many|TRBJ1-1
CASSYSPGGNTEAFF
>NA|TRBV5-1|few|TRBJ1-4
CASSLRGGIDSEKLFF
>NA|TRBV4-1|few|TRBJ2-1
CASSQRGSNEQFF
>NA|TRBV12-3/TRBV12-4|few|TRBJ2-5
CASSLRSGAKETQYF
>NA|TRBV20-1|many|TRBJ2-1
CSASRRDYNEQFF
>NA|TRBV12-3/TRBV12-4|few|TRBJ2-7
CASREGLSYEQYF
>NA|TRBV7-9|few|TRBJ2-1
CASSSGTGIYNEQFF
>TRBD2|TRBV7-6|few|TRBJ2-1
CASSLRTSGSRSYNEQFF
>NA|TRBV4-3|NA|TRBJ1-3
CASSQDQSALSGNTIYF
>NA|TRBV6-6|few|TRBJ2-1
CASSYWDRLNNEQFF
>TRBD2|TRBV7-2|few|TRBJ2-3
CASSFSGSIADTQYF
>NA|TRBV28|many|TRBJ1-5
CASSSSTHQPQHF
>NA|TRBV20-1|few|TRBJ2-1
CSVARGITEQFF
>TRBD1|TRBV9|NA|TRBJ1-1
CASSAGGKAFF
>NA|TRBV7-9|many|TRBJ2-2
CASSLVQDTGELFF
>NA|TRBV29-1|NA|TRBJ1-1
CSVTRGTEAFF
>NA|TRBV7-2|many|TRBJ1-1
CASSPGQFTEAFF
>NA|TRBV5-1|NA|TRBJ1-1
CASSLGGDGEAFF
>NA|TRBV5-1|NA|TRBJ2-1
CASSLGDRYNEQFF
>TRBD1|TRBV19|many|TRBJ1-2
CASSIGDRSGGYTF
>NA|TRBV3-1|many|TRBJ2-5
CASSVGETQYF
>NA|TRBV21-1|many|TRBJ2-7
CASSKALGGSYEQYF
>NA|TRBV20-1|many|TRBJ2-7
CSARARESSYEQYF
>TRBD1|TRBV4-3|NA|TRBJ2-3
CASSQSPTGGEKVPDTQYF
>NA|TRBV13|NA|TRBJ1-1
CASSPRGGQNTEAFF
>NA|TRBV10-3|NA|TRBJ2-5
CAISAGETQYF
>NA|TRBV9|NA|TRBJ2-7
CASSVGPSAYEQYF
>TRBD1|TRBV4-1|NA|TRBJ2-7
CASSPGQYAPKYEQYF
>TRBD2|TRBV20-1|many|TRBJ2-7
CSAERGSYEQYF
>NA|TRBV5-4|NA|TRBJ2-1
CASSPLTGRALNEQFF
>NA|TRBV10-3|NA|TRBJ2-1
CAISAGSSYNEQFF
>TRBD2|TRBV12-3/TRBV12-4|few|TRBJ2-2
CASRAGTSGSTGELFF
>NA|TRBV20-1|many|TRBJ2-1
CSAREDSYNEQFF
>TRBD2|TRBV9|NA|TRBJ2-3
CASSADSGRAPDTQYF
>TRBD2|TRBV4-2|many|TRBJ2-3
CASSQAGGASGSLGTDTQYF
>TRBD2|TRBV6-2/TRBV6-3|NA|TRBJ2-2
CASSQVPFTGGTGELFF
>TRBD2|TRBV2|few|TRBJ2-3
CASSETSGDTDTQYF
>NA|TRBV7-2|few|TRBJ2-1
CASSFHSGYNEQFF
>NA|TRBV6-5|NA|TRBJ1-6
CASRTGQSSGPLHF
>TRBD2|TRBV19|many|TRBJ2-3
CASSISGRDTQYF
>TRBD2|TRBV20-1|few|TRBJ2-5
CSAGLVAQETQYF
>TRBD2|TRBV6-6|few|TRBJ2-3
CASGREREADTQYF
>NA|TRBV27|few|TRBJ1-5
CASSLISGRDQPQHF
>NA|TRBV12-3/TRBV12-4|NA|TRBJ1-3
CASSWRNTIYF
>NA|TRBV6-8|many|TRBJ1-2
CASTQLEDANYGYTF
>NA|TRBV5-1|NA|TRBJ1-6
CASSLAAGEYSPLHF
>NA|TRBV4-1|NA|TRBJ2-7
CASSHEPGLNYEQYF
>TRBD1|TRBV19|few|TRBJ2-7
CASSRAGTGISYEQYF
>NA|TRBV4-1|NA|TRBJ2-4
CASSQDPWDIQNIQYF